This passage covers 12 T cell receptor beta chains from one sample sequenced in a study of STAT5B mutations in CD4+ large granular lymphocyte leukemia. TCRdb's table, derived via immunoSEQ multiplex PCR, lists solely in-frame clones and lacks some. Altogether roughly 36,000 clones are present, roughly 71% being singletons, with the ten largest covering 2.5% to 3%. Sequenced material: CD4+ T cells from blood buffy coats. The receptors come from a human donor in good health.

This chain joins TRBV29-1 and TRBJ1-1, with D unresolved. Trimming shortened V by 6 bases and J by 2 bases, and 7 bases separated the two germline ends. CDR1 SQVTM and CDR2 ANQGSEA come from the germline V gene. CDR3 size: 11 residues. CDR3 residues: CSVKLNTEAFF. CDR3 in DNA: TGCAGCGTAAAATTAAACACTGAAGCTTTCTTT. Full variable domain (outside the CDR3, taken from reference TRBV29-1 and TRBJ1-1): SAVISQKPSRDICQRGTSLTIQCQVDSQVTMMFWYRQQPGQSLTLIATANQGSEATYESGFVIDKFPISRPNLTFSTLTVSNMSPEDSSIYLCSVKLNTEAFFGQGTRLTVV.

The gene calls are TRBV19 and TRBJ2-3; D possibly corresponds to TRBD1 (6 bases). Trimming took off 2 bases at V and 0 bases at J, with 9 bases between the two ends. Germline CDR1 is LNHDA and CDR2 is SQIVND (reference sequence). The length of the CDR3 is 15 residues. CDR3 sequence reads: CASSIKGVSTDTQYF. CDR3 nucleotides: TGTGCCAGTAGTATAAAGGGGGTCAGCACAGATACGCAGTATTTT.

The V call is TRBV6-1, the J call TRBJ1-2; D remains ambiguous. The CDR3 covers 15 residues. V lost 3 bases and J lost 5, with 16 bases in between. The V gene's germline CDR1 is MNHNS and CDR2 SASEGT. DNA for the CDR3: TGTGCCAGCAGTGAGGGGTACCATCTCCCTTATGGCTACACCTTC. Translating gives CASSEGYHLPYGYTF.

The rearrangement joins TRBV6-6 to TRBJ2-7; tentative D call: TRBD1 (5 bases). From germline, CDR1 is MNHNY and CDR2 SVGAGI (reference sequence). The CDR3 loop spans 13 amino acids. Between the trimmed V and J ends, which lost 2 bases and 4 bases, there was a span of 9 bases. The CDR3 region is CASSYGKGYEQYF. As DNA, the CDR3 is TGTGCCAGCAGTTACGGGAAGGGGTACGAGCAGTACTTC.

The gene calls are TRBV2 and TRBJ1-2; 12 nucleotides align to TRBD1. The CDR3 has 16 residues. Unmatched junction bases numbered 10, after V lost 6 bases and J lost 5 bases. Germline V CDR1 and CDR2: SNHLY, FYNNEI. For the CDR3, the DNA is TGTGCCAGCAGGGAGGGACAGGGGGCTGTCGAATATGGCTACACCTTC. Translated: CASREGQGAVEYGYTF.

The DNA of the CDR3 is TGCGCCAGCAGCCAAGATGGGGACCGACAGCCCCAGCATTTT. It is translated as CASSQDGDRQPQHF. V gene TRBV4-1 combines with J gene TRBJ1-5, with a weak D call TRBD1 (5 bases). The CDR3 length is 14 residues. V was cut by 0 bases and J by 7 bases, with 10 bases left in between. Germline lookup yields CDR1 MGHRA and CDR2 YSYEKL.

The V call is TRBV5-6, the J call TRBJ2-7; no definite D call. Germline CDR1 and CDR2: SGHDT and YYEEEE. The CDR3 length is 16 residues. V was pared by 4 bases and J by 0 bases, with 17 bases between. Here the CDR3 reads CASSLRVAHPSYEQYF. The CDR3 region has the DNA TGTGCCAGCAGCCTACGGGTGGCTCACCCCTCCTACGAGCAGTACTTC.

This chain connects TRBV5-1 to TRBJ2-3; 7 positions agree with TRBD1. The CDR3 loop spans 13 amino acids. Trimming took 0 bases from V and 8 from J; bases not matched to a gene: 3. The germline V gene has CDR1 SGHRS and CDR2 YFSETQ. CDR3 in amino acids: CASSLVGGGTQYF. The CDR3 DNA reads as TGCGCCAGCAGCTTGGTAGGGGGCGGTACGCAGTATTTT.

The chain links TRBV30 to TRBJ1-3; D uncertain. V lost 5 bases and J lost 4, with 15 bases in between. Germline CDR1 reads GTSNPN; CDR2 reads SVGIG (reference sequence). This CDR3 region has 14 residues. The CDR3 sequence: CAWGLGDAGNTIYF. DNA for the CDR3: TGTGCCTGGGGCCTTGGGGATGCCGGAAACACCATATATTTT.

The rearrangement joins TRBV5-1 to TRBJ2-2; D tentatively reads TRBD1 or TRBD2 (6 bases each). V was shortened by 3 bases and J by 7 bases, with 22 bases between the two germline ends. Germline values: CDR1 SGHRS, CDR2 YFSETQ. The CDR3 loop spans 17 amino acids. The CDR3 is CASSYPVGGPRDGELFF. CDR3 nucleotide sequence: TGCGCCAGCAGCTATCCGGTTGGGGGGCCCCGGGACGGGGAGCTGTTTTTT.

This clone was picked up a small number of times. The V call is TRBV19, the J call TRBJ1-4; D ambiguous. Trimming cost V 0 bases and J 5 bases, with 13 bases left between them. The V gene's germline CDR1 is LNHDA and CDR2 SQIVND (reference sequence). The CDR3 consists of 16 residues. CDR3 loop: CASSIERWSQNEKLFF. The CDR3 bases are TGTGCCAGTAGTATAGAGCGTTGGTCACAAAATGAAAAACTGTTTTTT.

V and J are TRBV11-1 and TRBJ1-2; D gene unclear. V was cut by 2 bases and J by 7 bases, with 14 bases left in between. The length of the CDR3 is 14 residues. Germline V gene data show CDR1 as SGHAT and CDR2 as FQDESV (reference sequence). This CDR3 is CASSLSLQTGGYTF. The CDR3 coding sequence is TGTGCCAGCAGCTTATCCCTACAAACGGGTGGCTACACCTTC.